The rows below give T cell receptor beta chains drawn from one sample of a study of CD8 T cells in Susac syndrome. TCRdb independently ran MiXCR on the immunoSEQ multiplex PCR reads; one entry per CDR3 protein. The data show 250,000 to 300,000 distinct CDR3 sequences, with around nine tenths seen just once and around 0.18% held by the top ten. The specimen sequenced was CD8+ T cells from PBMCs. Receptor source: a human donor with multiple sclerosis. CDR3s include the opening cysteine and the closing phenylalanine or tryptophan. A D gene is named only where the DNA matches it firmly. Not every row has a clone size; where given, it reads once, few, many or a size class.

abundance | j_gene | v_gene | d_gene | CDR3aa | CDR3nt
. | TRBJ2-1 | TRBV6-2/TRBV6-3 | . | CASSYSVGGYNEQFF | TGTGCCAGCAGTTACTCGGTTGGGGGATACAATGAGCAGTTCTTC
. | TRBJ2-1 | TRBV25-1 | . | CASSEKVQGEQFF | TGTGCCAGCAGTGAAAAGGTACAGGGTGAGCAGTTCTTC
. | TRBJ2-7 | TRBV29-1 | . | CSAVTGSYEQYF | TGCAGCGCCGTGACAGGTTCCTACGAGCAGTACTTC
. | TRBJ2-1 | TRBV20-1 | . | CSASWVAESRSYNEQFF | TGCAGTGCCTCGTGGGTAGCGGAGTCCCGCTCCTACAATGAGCAGTTCTTC
once | TRBJ2-5 | TRBV6-2/TRBV6-3 | . | CASSYDWTKSQETQYF | TGTGCCAGCAGTTACGATTGGACAAAATCTCAAGAGACCCAGTACTTC
. | TRBJ1-2 | TRBV20-1 | TRBD1 | CSAKRRDRGEVYGYTF | TGCAGTGCGAAAAGGCGAGACAGGGGCGAGGTCTATGGCTACACCTTC
. | TRBJ1-4 | TRBV7-9 | . | CASSLPPGEGINEKLFF | TGTGCCAGCAGCTTACCCCCGGGTGAGGGGATTAATGAAAAACTGTTTTTT
. | TRBJ2-7 | TRBV28 | TRBD1 | CASSLWTGGGYEQYF | TGTGCCAGCAGTTTATGGACAGGGGGCGGTTACGAGCAGTACTTC
. | TRBJ2-1 | TRBV6-4 | . | CASSTQESSYNEQFF | TGTGCCAGCAGTACCCAGGAGAGCTCCTACAATGAGCAGTTCTTC
. | TRBJ2-1 | TRBV3-1 | TRBD2 | CASRHDSSGRGHEQFF | TGTGCCAGCAGGCACGATTCTAGCGGTAGGGGTCATGAGCAGTTCTTC
few | TRBJ2-7 | TRBV7-9 | . | CASSSVGEQYF | TGTGCCAGCAGCTCGGTGGGCGAGCAGTACTTC
. | TRBJ2-6 | TRBV15 | . | CATSREGGGANVLTF | TGTGCCACCAGCAGAGAAGGCGGTGGGGCCAACGTCCTGACTTTC
. | TRBJ1-2 | TRBV27 | TRBD1 | CASSLIMAGGPDGYTF | TGTGCCAGCAGTTTGATTATGGCAGGGGGCCCTGATGGCTACACCTTC
few | TRBJ2-5 | TRBV4-3 | . | CASSQDLGYQETQYF | TGTGCCAGCAGCCAAGACTTAGGGTACCAAGAGACCCAGTACTTC
once | TRBJ2-2 | TRBV15 | . | CATSRVRSGVTGELFF | TGTGCCACCAGCAGAGTGCGGTCAGGGGTGACCGGGGAGCTGTTTTTT
. | TRBJ2-7 | TRBV12-3/TRBV12-4 | . | CASSLISGHEQYF | TGTGCCAGCAGTTTAATATCGGGCCACGAGCAGTACTTC
. | TRBJ2-3 | TRBV30 | . | CAWSVGGPATDTQYF | TGTGCCTGGAGTGTAGGCGGGCCGGCAACAGATACGCAGTATTTT
. | TRBJ2-1 | TRBV4-1 | . | CASSQEGSAYNEQFF | TGCGCCAGCAGCCAAGAGGGAAGCGCGTACAATGAGCAGTTCTTC
. | TRBJ1-1 | TRBV4-3 | . | CASSQDIQGAEAFF | TGCGCCAGCAGCCAAGATATACAAGGCGCTGAAGCTTTCTTT
. | TRBJ2-2 | TRBV7-9 | . | CASSLSFGELFF | TGTGCCAGCAGCTTATCGTTCGGGGAGCTGTTTTTT
. | TRBJ1-1 | TRBV7-9 | . | CASSLGQLNTEAFF | TGTGCCAGCAGCTTAGGGCAGCTGAACACTGAAGCTTTCTTT
. | TRBJ2-3 | TRBV19 | TRBD2 | CASSSSGRPLTDTQYF | TGTGCCAGTAGTTCTAGCGGGAGACCCCTCACAGATACGCAGTATTTT
. | TRBJ2-1 | TRBV6-4 | TRBD2 | CASSESLAGGNEQFF | TGTGCCAGCAGTGAGTCGCTAGCGGGGGGTAATGAGCAGTTCTTC
once | TRBJ2-7 | TRBV5-8 | . | CASSPGASAYEQYF | TGTGCCAGCAGCCCGGGAGCAAGCGCCTACGAGCAGTACTTC
. | TRBJ2-3 | TRBV5-1 | . | CASSDIGTAGVDTQYF | TGCGCCAGCAGCGACATAGGGACTGCCGGAGTAGATACGCAGTATTTT
. | TRBJ2-7 | TRBV7-3 | . | CASSSDLASHYEQYF | TGTGCCAGCAGTTCCGATCTAGCGAGTCACTACGAGCAGTACTTC